This T cell receptor beta chain was documented in a study of blood T cell repertoires in COVID-19 (TCRdb year 2020). In terms of the full investigation: Samples from collaborators originated in the United States, Italy and Spain and spanned both the acute and convalescent phases of COVID-19. A de-identified subject ID, COVID-19 status, age in years and sex were almost always included in the sample metadata. Subjects who had been exposed to COVID-19, were actively infected with it, or had recovered from it provided the deeply sampled blood TCRbeta repertoires that made up the dataset. The repertoires were released in a freely available public database intended as a resource for research on the immune response to SARS-CoV-2. HLA class I and class II types, where available, came from metadata supplied by the sample provider rather than from assay-based typing. The material from the prospective study consisted of cDNA or gDNA derived from T cells, B-cell-depleted T cells, or PBMCs. Samples were obtained from the ongoing ImmuneRACE study (first 160 participants) and from some 1,300 subjects provided by 6 global collaborators. Study-wide findings and limitations: The quantity of clinical and demographic metadata differed by source and by participant and was supplied without curation.

Spanning cysteine to phenylalanine, the CDR3 consists of 15 amino acids. The only DNA kept is the CDR3, 45 bases in frame from the first base. For this chain, trimming is 4 bases at the V end and 7 bases at the J end, and the number of junction bases without a gene match is 6. Based on the germline V gene (reference sequence), the CDR1 and CDR2 sequences are LNHDA and SQIVND. This clone came up a few times. Its antigen is unknown. Base qualities are not recorded, but no much larger clone differs from it by a single base. TCRbeta CDR3 regions were amplified from genomic DNA by means of the immunoSEQ Assay, a bias-controlled multiplex PCR. The source study handled its data this way. Within the assay, amplification of reference gene primers was used to estimate how many nucleated cells each sample contained. Sequence reads were collapsed and filtered to measure the absolute abundance of every unique TCRbeta CDR3 rearrangement. For each sample, productive Simpson clonality was calculated as the square root of Simpson's diversity index across productive rearrangements. TCRdb carries this immuneACCESS record with in-frame sequences only. Its versions omit some clonotypes, under half of them owing to an unresolved V gene in the studies checked, with the rest unexplained. Clonal size and the V and J genes are those of that table, whereas D and trimming came from the DNA. The sample table holds about 380,000 clones, of which more than 75% were seen once. Roughly 1.2% of the sample lies in the top ten.

Enrolling through a virtual design, the prospective study's participants ranged in age from roughly 18 to 100 years and lived across around 25 United States geographic areas. To assign participants to cohorts, the prospective study relied on clinical history that participants themselves reported in a screening survey and a study questionnaire. Recovered participants in ImmuneRACE Cohort 3 were defined as having two consecutive negative NP/OP PCR tests, clearance from a healthcare professional, or resolution of symptoms. Each participant in the prospective study had whole blood, serum and a nasopharyngeal or oropharyngeal swab collected by mobile phlebotomists. Over a roughly 2-month period, participants in the prospective study had the option of providing additional blood draws and questionnaires. Blood samples from the prospective study were shipped frozen or at room temperature prior to DNA extraction.

This chain joins TRBV19 to TRBJ1-5; 11 junctional bases match TRBD1. The clonotype was recovered from a young woman who had recovered from COVID-19. Sequencing was performed on PBMCs or T cells enriched from blood (not recorded which). The bases read TGTGCCAGTAGTAGGGGACAGGGGGTGTTGCAGCCCCAGCATTTT. This translates into CASSRGQGVLQPQHF.